These 14 T cell receptor beta chains came from one sample sequenced in a study of cytomegalovirus exposure and HLA in healthy donors. Primers: 60 Vbeta forward and 13 Jbeta reverse. Assay used: immunoSEQ multiplex PCR; TCRdb lists only in-frame clones, some missing. The table lists roughly 140,000 clones, approximately 86% of them singletons. The sample was PBMCs. All receptors derive from a woman aged 45 to 65 in good health and CMV-seropositive.

The chain links TRBV7-2 to TRBJ1-6, with a possible D match to TRBD1 (5 bases). V was pared by 3 bases and J by 10 bases, with 16 bases between. In germline, CDR1 is SGHTA, CDR2 FQGNSA. The CDR3 is made up of 15 amino acids. The CDR3 region has the DNA TGTGCCAGCAGCTTCCCCAGGGAATGGGAATCACCCCTCCACTTT. This sequence encodes CASSFPREWESPLHF.

This chain connects TRBV7-2 to TRBJ1-6, with D maybe TRBD1 (6 bases). The V gene's germline CDR1 is SGHTA and CDR2 FQGNSA. The CDR3 has 15 amino acids. V lost 5 bases and J 5 bases, leaving 13 bases between the germline ends. In DNA, the CDR3 is TGTGCCAGCAGCCTCCGCGCAGGGGATAATTCACCCCTCCACTTT. Protein product: CASSLRAGDNSPLHF.

This chain links TRBV6-6 with TRBJ1-6; unclear D gene. Germline loops: CDR1 MNHNY, CDR2 SVGAGI (reference sequence). This CDR3 spans 14 amino acids. The V and J ends lost 1 base and 8 bases respectively, with 9 bases between them. The CDR3 here is CASSYLGRDSPLHF. In DNA form, the CDR3 reads TGTGCCAGCAGTTACTTAGGGAGGGATTCACCCCTCCACTTT.

The chain joins TRBV10-2 to TRBJ1-5, with a tentative D call TRBD1 (5 bases). The germline gives CDR1 WSHSY, CDR2 SAAADI. V was pared by 6 bases and J by 4 bases, with 13 bases between. This CDR3 region has 14 residues. CDR3: CASRNVGTNQPQHF. In nucleotides, the CDR3 is TGCGCCAGCAGAAATGTAGGGACTAATCAGCCCCAGCATTTT.

The chain links TRBV11-1 to TRBJ2-1; no firm D call. V lost 1 base, J lost 6 bases, and 10 bases lay in between. Looked up from germline, CDR1 is SGHAT and CDR2 is FQDESV (reference sequence). The length of the CDR3 is 14 residues. CDR3 in DNA: TGTGCCAGCAGCTTAGGACGGAGCCTCAATGAGCAGTTCTTC. Translating gives CASSLGRSLNEQFF.

The chain has TRBV6-5 and TRBJ2-3, with D perhaps TRBD1 (6 bases). The CDR3 is 15 amino acids. V gave up 5 bases and J gave up 2 bases, with 14 bases separating them. Germline CDR1 and CDR2: MNHEY and SVGAGI. The CDR3 DNA is TGTGCCAGCAGTCCCTCAGGGGAGCTCACAGATACGCAGTATTTT. Protein: CASSPSGELTDTQYF.

The chain combines TRBV5-4 with TRBJ1-1; tentative D call: TRBD1 (6 bases). V was trimmed by 0 bases and J by 5 bases, leaving 14 bases between them. The CDR3 loop spans 15 amino acids. Per germline, CDR1 SGHNT and CDR2 YYREEE (reference sequence). The CDR3 protein is CASSLVGGRGTEAFF. CDR3 DNA sequence: TGTGCCAGCAGCTTGGTGGGGGGGCGGGGTACTGAAGCTTTCTTT.

J is TRBJ2-2 and V is TRBV27, with D perhaps matching TRBD2 (5 bases). The germline V gene encodes CDR1 MNHEY and CDR2 SMNVEV (reference sequence). The CDR3 has 16 amino acids. V gave up 5 bases and J gave up 1 base, with 14 bases separating them. This CDR3 reads CASSPDGNGNTGELFF. CDR3 coding DNA: TGTGCCAGCAGTCCGGACGGGAATGGGAACACCGGGGAGCTGTTTTTT.

The gene calls are TRBV25-1 and TRBJ1-2; 8 nucleotides align to TRBD1. V gave up 2 bases and J gave up 6 bases; unmatched junction bases: 5. Looked up from germline, CDR1 is MGHDK and CDR2 is SYGVNS. CDR3 size: 14 residues. CDR3 coding DNA: TGTGCCAGCAGTGAACGGACAGGGAGAGATGGCTACACCTTC. This codes for CASSERTGRDGYTF.

This rearrangement joins TRBV29-1 to TRBJ1-1; D uncertain. The CDR3 covers 12 residues. Germline CDR1 SQVTM, CDR2 ANQGSEA. V was shortened by 4 bases and J by 9 bases, with 15 bases between the two germline ends. CDR3 residues: CSVVSGSTQAFF. In DNA form, the CDR3 reads TGCAGCGTTGTAAGTGGGAGTACTCAAGCTTTCTTT.

Of note for this clone: Relative to the germline gene, one junction end is altered; a read error may explain this. The V gene is TRBV7-9, the J gene TRBJ2-7; tentative D call: TRBD2 (6 bases). Germline V gene data show CDR1 as SEHNR and CDR2 as FQNEAQ (reference sequence). The CDR3 extends over 15 amino acids. The DNA for the CDR3 is TGTTCCAGCAGCTTAGCGAGAGGGAGGAGAAACGAGCAGTACTTC. As protein: CSSSLARGRRNEQYF.

The chain couples TRBV29-1 to TRBJ2-1, with 7 bases that match TRBD1. Unmatched junction bases numbered 6, after V lost 4 bases and J lost 3 bases. CDR1 is SQVTM, CDR2 ANQGSEA, per germline. This CDR3 has 14 residues. The CDR3 DNA is TGCAGCGTTGTCGGGAACAGGGGCTACAATGAGCAGTTCTTC. Its translation: CSVVGNRGYNEQFF.

V and J are TRBV6-1 and TRBJ2-2; weak D call: TRBD2 (5 bases). In germline, CDR1 is MNHNS, CDR2 SASEGT. The CDR3 length is 14 residues. Trimming pared 4 bases from V and 4 bases from J, leaving 10 bases between. CDR3 nucleotides: TGTGCCAGCAGTGCGAGGGTAGGCACCGGGGAGCTGTTTTTT. Amino acids: CASSARVGTGELFF.

The rearrangement joins TRBV19 to TRBJ1-1; TRBD1 matches 8 bases. The CDR3 extends over 15 amino acids. The junction had 7 bases not matched to a gene; V was cut back by 5 bases and J by 2 bases. Germline values: CDR1 LNHDA, CDR2 SQIVND (reference sequence). The CDR3 sequence: CASSAPGTGNTEAFF. Written as DNA, the CDR3 is TGTGCCAGTAGTGCGCCCGGGACAGGCAACACTGAAGCTTTCTTT. The whole variable domain, remainder taken from reference TRBV19 and TRBJ1-1, is DGGITQSPKYLFRKEGQNVTLSCEQNLNHDAMYWYRQDPGQGLRLIYYSQIVNDFQKGDIAEGYSVSREKKESFPLTVTSAQKNPTAFYLCASSAPGTGNTEAFFGQGTRLTVV.